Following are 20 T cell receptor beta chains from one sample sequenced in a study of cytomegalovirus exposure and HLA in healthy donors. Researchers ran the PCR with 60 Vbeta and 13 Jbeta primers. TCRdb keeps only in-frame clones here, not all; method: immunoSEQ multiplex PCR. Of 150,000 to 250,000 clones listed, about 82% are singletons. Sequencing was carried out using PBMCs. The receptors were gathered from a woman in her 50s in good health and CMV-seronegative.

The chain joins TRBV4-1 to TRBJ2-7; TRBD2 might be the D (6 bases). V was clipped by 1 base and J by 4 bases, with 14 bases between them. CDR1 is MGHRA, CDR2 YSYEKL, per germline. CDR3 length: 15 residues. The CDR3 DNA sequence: TGCGCCAGCAGCCAAGCCGGGACCCGGGGGTACGAGCAGTACTTC. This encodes CASSQAGTRGYEQYF.

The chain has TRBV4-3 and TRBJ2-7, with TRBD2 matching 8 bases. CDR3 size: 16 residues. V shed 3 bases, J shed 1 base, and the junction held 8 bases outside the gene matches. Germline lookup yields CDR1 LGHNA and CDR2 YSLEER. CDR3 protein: CASSQTGLVPSYEQYF. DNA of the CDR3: TGCGCCAGCAGCCAGACGGGACTAGTTCCGTCCTACGAGCAGTACTTC.

CDR3 sequence reads: CASSLWALQETQYF. CDR3 DNA sequence: TGTGCCAGCAGCTTATGGGCCCTCCAAGAGACCCAGTACTTC. V usage is TRBV11-2 and J usage is TRBJ2-5; D gene unclear. Germline CDR1 reads SGHAT; CDR2 reads FQNNGV. This CDR3 is built from 14 residues. Trimming stripped 2 bases from V and 1 base from J, with 8 bases between.

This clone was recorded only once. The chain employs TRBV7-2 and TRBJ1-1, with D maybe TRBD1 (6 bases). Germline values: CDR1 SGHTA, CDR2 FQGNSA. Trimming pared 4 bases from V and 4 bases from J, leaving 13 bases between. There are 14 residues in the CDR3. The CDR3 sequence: CASSSQGVSTEAFF. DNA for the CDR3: TGTGCCAGCAGCTCACAGGGAGTAAGCACTGAAGCTTTCTTT.

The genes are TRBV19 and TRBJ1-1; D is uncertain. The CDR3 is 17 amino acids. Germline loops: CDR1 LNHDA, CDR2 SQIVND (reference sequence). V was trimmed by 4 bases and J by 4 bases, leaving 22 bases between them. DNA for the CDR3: TGTGCCAGTAGTACAGGCAGCGCGAGGGTGGGCGGCACTGAAGCTTTCTTT. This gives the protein CASSTGSARVGGTEAFF.

The CDR3 region has the DNA TGTGCCAGCAGTAAAGACAGGGGGGGGACCGGGGAGCTGTTTTTT. Its translation is CASSKDRGGTGELFF. The V gene is TRBV6-5, the J gene TRBJ2-2; 9 nucleotides align to TRBD1. J lost 5 bases, V lost 5 bases, and 6 bases had no gene match. This CDR3 is built from 15 residues. Germline V CDR1 and CDR2: MNHEY, SVGAGI.

CDR3 DNA: TGCAGCGCACGGACTAGCGGGCTCTCTGGGGCCAACGTCCTGACTTTC. Translation: CSARTSGLSGANVLTF. V gene TRBV29-1 combines with J gene TRBJ2-6; 11 positions agree with TRBD2. CDR1 is SQVTM and CDR2 is ANQGSEA in the germline V gene. V lost 7 bases, J lost 0 bases, and 5 bases stayed unmatched. The CDR3 spans 16 residues.

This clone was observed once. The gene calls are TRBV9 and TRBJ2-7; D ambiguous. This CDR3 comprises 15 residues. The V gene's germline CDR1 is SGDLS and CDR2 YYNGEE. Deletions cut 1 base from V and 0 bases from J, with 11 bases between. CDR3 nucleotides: TGTGCCAGCAGCGTAAGTGCCACCTACTCCTACGAGCAGTACTTC. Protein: CASSVSATYSYEQYF.

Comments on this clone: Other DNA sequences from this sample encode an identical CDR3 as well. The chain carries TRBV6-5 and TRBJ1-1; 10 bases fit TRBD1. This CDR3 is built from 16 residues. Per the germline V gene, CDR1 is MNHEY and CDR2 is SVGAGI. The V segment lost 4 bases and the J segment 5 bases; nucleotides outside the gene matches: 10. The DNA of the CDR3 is TGTGCCAGCAGTTTTACCTGGACAGGGGGGAGGACTGAAGCTTTCTTT. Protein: CASSFTWTGGRTEAFF.

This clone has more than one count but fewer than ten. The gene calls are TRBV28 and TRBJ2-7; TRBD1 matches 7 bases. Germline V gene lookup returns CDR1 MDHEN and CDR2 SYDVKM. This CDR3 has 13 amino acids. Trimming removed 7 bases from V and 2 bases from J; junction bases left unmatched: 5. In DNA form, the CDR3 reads TGTGCCAGCATTAAAGGGGGCACCTACGAGCAGTACTTC. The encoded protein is CASIKGGTYEQYF.

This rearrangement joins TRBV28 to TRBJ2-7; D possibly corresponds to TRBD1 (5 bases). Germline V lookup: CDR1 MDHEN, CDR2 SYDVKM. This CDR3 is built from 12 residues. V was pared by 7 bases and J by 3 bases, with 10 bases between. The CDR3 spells CASTRVSYEQYF. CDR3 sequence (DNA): TGTGCCAGCACCAGGGTTAGCTACGAGCAGTACTTC.

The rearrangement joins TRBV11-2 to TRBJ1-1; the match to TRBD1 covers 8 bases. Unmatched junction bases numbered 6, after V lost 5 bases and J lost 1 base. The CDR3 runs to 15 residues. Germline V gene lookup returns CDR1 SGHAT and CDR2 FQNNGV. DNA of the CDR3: TGTGCCAGCAGCCCGATCGGGACAGGGAACACTGAAGCTTTCTTT. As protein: CASSPIGTGNTEAFF.

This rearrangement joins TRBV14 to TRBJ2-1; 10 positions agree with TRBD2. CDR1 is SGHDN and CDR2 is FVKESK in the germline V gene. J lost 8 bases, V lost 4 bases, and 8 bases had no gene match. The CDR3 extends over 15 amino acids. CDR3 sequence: CASSLGSGRSDEQFF. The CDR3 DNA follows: TGTGCCAGCAGCCTGGGTAGCGGGAGGAGCGATGAGCAGTTCTTC.

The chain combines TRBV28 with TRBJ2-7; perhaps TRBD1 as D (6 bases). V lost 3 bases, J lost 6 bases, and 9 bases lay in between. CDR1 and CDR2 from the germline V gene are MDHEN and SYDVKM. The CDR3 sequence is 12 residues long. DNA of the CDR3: TGTGCCAGCAGTTTCAGGGGTGGCGAGCAGTACTTC. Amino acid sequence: CASSFRGGEQYF.

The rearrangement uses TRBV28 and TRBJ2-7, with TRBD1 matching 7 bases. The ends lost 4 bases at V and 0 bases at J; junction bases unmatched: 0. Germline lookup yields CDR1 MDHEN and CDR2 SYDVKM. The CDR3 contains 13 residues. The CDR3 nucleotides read TGTGCCAGCAGTTGGGACAGCTCCTACGAGCAGTACTTC. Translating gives CASSWDSSYEQYF.

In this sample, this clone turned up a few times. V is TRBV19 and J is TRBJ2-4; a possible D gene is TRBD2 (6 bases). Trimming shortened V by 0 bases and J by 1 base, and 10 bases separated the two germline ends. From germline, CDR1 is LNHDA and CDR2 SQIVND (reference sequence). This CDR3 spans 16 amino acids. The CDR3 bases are TGTGCCAGTAGTATAGATGGCGGGATCGCCAAAAACATTCAGTACTTC. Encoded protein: CASSIDGGIAKNIQYF.

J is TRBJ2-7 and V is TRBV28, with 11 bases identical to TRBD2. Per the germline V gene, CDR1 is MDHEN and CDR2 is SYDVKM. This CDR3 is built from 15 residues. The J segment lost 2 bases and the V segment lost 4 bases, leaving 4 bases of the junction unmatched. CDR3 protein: CASSSGTSGPYEQYF. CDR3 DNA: TGTGCCAGCAGTTCCGGGACTAGCGGCCCCTACGAGCAGTACTTC.

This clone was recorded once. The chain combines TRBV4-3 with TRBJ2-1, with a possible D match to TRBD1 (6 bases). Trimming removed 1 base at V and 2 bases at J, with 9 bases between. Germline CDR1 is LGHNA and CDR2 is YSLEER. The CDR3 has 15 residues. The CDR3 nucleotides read TGCGCCAGCAGCCAAGGAGGGGGAGCCTACAATGAGCAGTTCTTC. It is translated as CASSQGGGAYNEQFF.

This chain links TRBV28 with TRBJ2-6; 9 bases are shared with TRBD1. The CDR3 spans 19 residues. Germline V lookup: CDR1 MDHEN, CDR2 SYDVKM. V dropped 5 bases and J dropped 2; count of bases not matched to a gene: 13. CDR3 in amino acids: CASSHSLGDRVPGANVLTF. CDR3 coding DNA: TGTGCCAGCAGTCACTCACTAGGGGACAGGGTCCCTGGGGCCAACGTCCTGACTTTC.

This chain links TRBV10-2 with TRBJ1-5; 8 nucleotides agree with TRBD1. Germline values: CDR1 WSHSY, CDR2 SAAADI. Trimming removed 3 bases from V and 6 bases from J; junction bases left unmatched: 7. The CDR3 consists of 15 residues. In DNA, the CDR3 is TGCGCCAGCAGTGATGGACAGGGAGCTGGTCAGCCCCAGCATTTT. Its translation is CASSDGQGAGQPQHF.